This TCR beta chain was sequenced in a study of T cells after yellow fever vaccination. CDR1 and CDR2 from the germline V gene are SGHTS and YDEGEE. This CDR3 has 13 residues. V dropped 2 bases and J dropped 4 bases, with 9 bases sitting between them. TCRdb re-called the 5' RACE reads through MiXCR, storing one row per CDR3 protein. This sample has about 310,000 distinct CDR3 sequences, with more than 3% found just once. This sequence joins TRBV5-8 and TRBJ1-2, with D unclear. The sequence was collected from a man younger than 35 who received the YFV17D yellow fever vaccine. Sequenced material: PBMCs, taken on the day of the yellow fever booster vaccination. This CDR3 reads CASSLGWGYGYTF. As DNA, the CDR3 is TGTGCCAGCAGCTTAGGATGGGGCTATGGCTACACCTTC.